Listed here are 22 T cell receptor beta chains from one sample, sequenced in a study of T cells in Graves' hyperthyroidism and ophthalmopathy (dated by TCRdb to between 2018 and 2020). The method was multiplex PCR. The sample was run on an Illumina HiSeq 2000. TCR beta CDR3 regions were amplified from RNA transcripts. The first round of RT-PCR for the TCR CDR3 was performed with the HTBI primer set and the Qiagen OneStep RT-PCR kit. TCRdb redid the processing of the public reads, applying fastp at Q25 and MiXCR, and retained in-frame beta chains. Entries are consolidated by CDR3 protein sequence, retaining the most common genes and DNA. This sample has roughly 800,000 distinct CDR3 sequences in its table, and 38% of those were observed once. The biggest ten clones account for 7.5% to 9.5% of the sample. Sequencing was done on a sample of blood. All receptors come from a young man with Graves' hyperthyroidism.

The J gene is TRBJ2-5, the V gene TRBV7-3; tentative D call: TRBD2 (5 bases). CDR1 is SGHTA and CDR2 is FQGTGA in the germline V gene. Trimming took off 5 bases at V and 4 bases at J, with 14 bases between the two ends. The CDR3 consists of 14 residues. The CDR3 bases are TGTGCCAGCAGCCTTCTAGGAGGACGAGAGACCCAGTACTTC. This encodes CASSLLGGRETQYF.

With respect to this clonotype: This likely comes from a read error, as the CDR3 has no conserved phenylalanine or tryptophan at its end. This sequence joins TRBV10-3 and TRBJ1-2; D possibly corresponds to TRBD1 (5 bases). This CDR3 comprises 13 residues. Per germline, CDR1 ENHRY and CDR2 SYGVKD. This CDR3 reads CASSPGRGYGYTL. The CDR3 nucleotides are TGTGCCAGCAGTCCAGGGAGAGGCTATGGCTACACCCTC.

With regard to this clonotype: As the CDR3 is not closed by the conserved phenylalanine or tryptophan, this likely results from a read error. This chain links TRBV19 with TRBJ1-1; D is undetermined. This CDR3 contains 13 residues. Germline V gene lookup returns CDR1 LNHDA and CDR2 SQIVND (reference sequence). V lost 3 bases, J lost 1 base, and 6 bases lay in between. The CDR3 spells CASSMGSNTEAFS. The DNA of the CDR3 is TGTGCCAGTAGTATGGGTTCGAACACTGAAGCTTTCTCT.

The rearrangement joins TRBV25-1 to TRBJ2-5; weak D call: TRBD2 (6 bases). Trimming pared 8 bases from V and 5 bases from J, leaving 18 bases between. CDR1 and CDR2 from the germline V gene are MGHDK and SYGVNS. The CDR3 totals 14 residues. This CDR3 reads CASRRGQALETQYF. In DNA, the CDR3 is TGTGCCAGCCGGAGGGGCCAAGCTTTGGAGACCCAGTACTTC.

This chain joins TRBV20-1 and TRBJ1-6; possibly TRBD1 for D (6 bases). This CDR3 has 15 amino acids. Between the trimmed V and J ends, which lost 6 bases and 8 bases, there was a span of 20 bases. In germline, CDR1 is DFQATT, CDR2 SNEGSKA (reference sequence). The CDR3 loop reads CSAQGIQGNDSPLHF. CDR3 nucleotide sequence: TGCAGTGCCCAAGGAATCCAGGGGAACGATTCACCCCTCCACTTT.

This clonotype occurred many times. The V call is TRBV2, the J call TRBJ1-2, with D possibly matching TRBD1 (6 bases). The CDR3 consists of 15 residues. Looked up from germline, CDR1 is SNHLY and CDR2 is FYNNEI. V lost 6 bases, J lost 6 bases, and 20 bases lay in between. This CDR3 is CASRDQGLGGHGYTF. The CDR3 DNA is TGTGCCAGCAGAGACCAGGGGCTAGGAGGCCATGGCTACACCTTC.

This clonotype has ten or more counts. Here the CDR3 DNA reads TGTGCCAGCAGCTTAGGTCCAGGGATTTTGGAGACCCAGTACTTC. It encodes CASSLGPGILETQYF. The chain is built from TRBV7-9 and TRBJ2-5; a possible D gene is TRBD1 (5 bases). From germline, CDR1 is SEHNR and CDR2 FQNEAQ (reference sequence). The CDR3 is made up of 15 amino acids. Trimming took off 1 base at V and 5 bases at J, with 14 bases between the two ends.

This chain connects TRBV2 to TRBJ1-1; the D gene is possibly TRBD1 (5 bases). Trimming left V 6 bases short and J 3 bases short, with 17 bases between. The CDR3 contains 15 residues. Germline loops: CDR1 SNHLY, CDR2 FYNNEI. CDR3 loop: CASRPVGGIYTEAFF. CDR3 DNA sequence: TGTGCCAGCAGACCCGTCGGGGGTATTTACACTGAAGCTTTCTTT.

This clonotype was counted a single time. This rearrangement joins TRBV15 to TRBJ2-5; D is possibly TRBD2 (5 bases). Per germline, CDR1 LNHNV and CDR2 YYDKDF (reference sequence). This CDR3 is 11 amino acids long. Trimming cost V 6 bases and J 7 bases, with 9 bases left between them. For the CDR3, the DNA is TGTGCCACCAGACACGAGGGGACCCAGTACTTC. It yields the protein CATRHEGTQYF.

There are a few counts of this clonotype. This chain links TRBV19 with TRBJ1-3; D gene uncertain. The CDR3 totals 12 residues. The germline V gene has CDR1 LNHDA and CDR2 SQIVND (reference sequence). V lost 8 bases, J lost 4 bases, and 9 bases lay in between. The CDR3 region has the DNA TGTGCCAGTGGAATGGTGGGAAACACCATATATTTT. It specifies CASGMVGNTIYF.

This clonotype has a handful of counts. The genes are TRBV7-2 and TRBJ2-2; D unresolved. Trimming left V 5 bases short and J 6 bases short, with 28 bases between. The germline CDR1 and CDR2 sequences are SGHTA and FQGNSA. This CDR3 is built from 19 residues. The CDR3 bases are TGTGCCAGCAGCCTCGATCTTAGTTCTTCTGGCCAGAGGCCCGGGGAGCTGTTTTTT. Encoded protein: CASSLDLSSSGQRPGELFF.

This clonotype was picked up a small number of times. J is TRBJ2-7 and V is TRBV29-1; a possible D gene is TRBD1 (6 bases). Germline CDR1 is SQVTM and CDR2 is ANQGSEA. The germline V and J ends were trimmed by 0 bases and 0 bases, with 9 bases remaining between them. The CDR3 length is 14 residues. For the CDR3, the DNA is TGCAGCGTTGAAGATTCGGACAGCTCCTACGAGCAGTACTTC. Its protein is CSVEDSDSSYEQYF.

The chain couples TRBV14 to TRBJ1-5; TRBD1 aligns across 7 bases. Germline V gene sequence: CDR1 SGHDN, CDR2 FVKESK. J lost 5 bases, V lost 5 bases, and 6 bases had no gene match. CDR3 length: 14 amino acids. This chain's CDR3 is CASSSGTEHQPQHF. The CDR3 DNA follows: TGTGCCAGCAGCTCCGGGACAGAGCATCAGCCCCAGCATTTT.

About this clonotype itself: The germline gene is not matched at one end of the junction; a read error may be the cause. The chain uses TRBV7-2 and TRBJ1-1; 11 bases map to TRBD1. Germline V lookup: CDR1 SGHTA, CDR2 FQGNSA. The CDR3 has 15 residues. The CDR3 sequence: CASSQGQGARAEAFF. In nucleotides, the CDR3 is TGCGCCAGCAGCCAAGGACAGGGGGCGAGAGCTGAAGCTTTCTTT.

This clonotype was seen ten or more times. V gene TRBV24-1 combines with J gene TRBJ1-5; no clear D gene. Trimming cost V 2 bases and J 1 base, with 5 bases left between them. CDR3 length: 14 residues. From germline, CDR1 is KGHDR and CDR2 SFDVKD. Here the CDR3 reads CATSDSSSNQPQHF. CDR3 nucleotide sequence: TGTGCCACCAGTGATTCTTCCAGCAATCAGCCCCAGCATTTT.

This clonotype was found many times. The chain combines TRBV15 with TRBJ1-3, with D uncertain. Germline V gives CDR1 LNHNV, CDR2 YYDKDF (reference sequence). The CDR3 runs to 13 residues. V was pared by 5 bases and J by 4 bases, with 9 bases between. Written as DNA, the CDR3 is TGTGCCACCAGCGCCCGGATCGGAAACACCATATATTTT. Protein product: CATSARIGNTIYF.

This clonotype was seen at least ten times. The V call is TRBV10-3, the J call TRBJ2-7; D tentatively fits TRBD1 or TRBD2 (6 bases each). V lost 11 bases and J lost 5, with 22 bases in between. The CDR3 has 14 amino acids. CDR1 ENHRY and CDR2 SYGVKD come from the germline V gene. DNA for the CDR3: TGTGCCGTCCAGGGGAGGAGGGCGGTCAACGAGCAGTACTTC. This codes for CAVQGRRAVNEQYF.

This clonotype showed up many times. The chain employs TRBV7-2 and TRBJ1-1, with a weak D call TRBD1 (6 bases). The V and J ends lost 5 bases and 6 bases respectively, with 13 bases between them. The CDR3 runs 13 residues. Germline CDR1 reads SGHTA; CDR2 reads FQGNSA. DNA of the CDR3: TGTGCCAGCAGCCCCCCAGGGGTTCCTGAAGCTTTCTTT. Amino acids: CASSPPGVPEAFF.

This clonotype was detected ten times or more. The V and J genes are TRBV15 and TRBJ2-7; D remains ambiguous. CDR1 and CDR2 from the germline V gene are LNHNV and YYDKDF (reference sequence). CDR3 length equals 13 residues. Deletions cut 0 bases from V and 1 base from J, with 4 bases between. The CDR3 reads CATSRDASYEQYF. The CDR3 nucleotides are TGTGCCACCAGCAGAGATGCATCCTACGAGCAGTACTTC.

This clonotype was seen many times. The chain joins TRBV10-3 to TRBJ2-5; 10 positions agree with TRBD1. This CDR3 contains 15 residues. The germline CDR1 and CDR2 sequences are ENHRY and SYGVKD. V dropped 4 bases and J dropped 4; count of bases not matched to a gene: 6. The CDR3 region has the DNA TGTGCCATCAGTGGCGGGACAGGGGATCGAGAGACCCAGTACTTC. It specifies CAISGGTGDRETQYF.

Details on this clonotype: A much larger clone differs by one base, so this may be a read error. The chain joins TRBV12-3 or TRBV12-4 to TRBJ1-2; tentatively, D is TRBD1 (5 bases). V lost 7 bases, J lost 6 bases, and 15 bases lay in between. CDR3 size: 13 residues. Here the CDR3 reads CASILMGTHGYTF. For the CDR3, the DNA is TGTGCCAGCATTTTGATGGGGACTCATGGCTACACCTTC.

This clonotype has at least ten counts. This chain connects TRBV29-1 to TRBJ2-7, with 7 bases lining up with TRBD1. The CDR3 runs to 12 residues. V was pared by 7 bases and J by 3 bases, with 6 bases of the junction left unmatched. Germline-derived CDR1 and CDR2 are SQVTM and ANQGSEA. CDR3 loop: CSGGTENYEQYF. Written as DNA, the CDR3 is TGCAGCGGGGGGACAGAGAACTACGAGCAGTACTTC.